Listed here are 9 T cell receptor beta chains from one sample, sequenced in a study of cytomegalovirus exposure and HLA in healthy donors. PCR primers comprised 60 Vbeta and 13 Jbeta primers. Sequencing used immunoSEQ multiplex PCR; TCRdb keeps in-frame clones, though not all of them. Among roughly 200,000 clones, 79% were seen once, and the ten largest hold roughly 1.4%. The sequencing sample was made of PBMCs. Receptor source: a girl between 5 and 17 years old in good health and CMV-seropositive.

This sequence joins TRBV10-1 and TRBJ2-5; TRBD1 agrees at 8 bases. Germline values: CDR1 WNHNN, CDR2 SYGVQD (reference sequence). The CDR3 runs to 13 residues. Unmatched junction bases numbered 3, after V lost 4 bases and J lost 5 bases. Here the CDR3 DNA reads TGCGCCAGCAGTGGGACAGGGAGGGAGACCCAGTACTTC. This translates into CASSGTGRETQYF.

The V gene is TRBV11-3, the J gene TRBJ1-1, with TRBD1 identical over 9 bases. Germline CDR1 is SGHNT and CDR2 is YENEEA. The CDR3 consists of 15 residues. Germline trimming cut 4 bases from V and 4 bases from J; bases unmatched to any gene: 7. The CDR3: CASSSATGGGTEAFF. Here the CDR3 DNA reads TGTGCCAGCAGCTCGGCGACAGGGGGGGGCACTGAAGCTTTCTTT.

The genes are TRBV27 and TRBJ2-7; D possibly corresponds to TRBD2 (6 bases). The CDR3 extends over 12 amino acids. V was trimmed by 5 bases and J by 3 bases, leaving 8 bases between them. Germline loops: CDR1 MNHEY, CDR2 SMNVEV (reference sequence). In DNA, the CDR3 is TGTGCCAGCAGTCAGGGAGGCTACGAGCAGTACTTC. Encoded protein: CASSQGGYEQYF.

The chain has TRBV5-1 and TRBJ2-3; TRBD2 is a possible D gene (7 bases). Trimming removed 9 bases at V and 6 bases at J, with 20 bases between. This CDR3 comprises 14 residues. Per germline, CDR1 SGHRS and CDR2 YFSETQ. This CDR3 reads CATTTGGPEDTQYF. The CDR3 bases are TGCGCCACCACAACGGGGGGCCCCGAGGATACGCAGTATTTT.

The chain recombines TRBV4-1 with TRBJ2-3; D gene uncertain. The V gene lost 1 base and the J gene lost 4 bases, with 15 bases spanning the gap. Germline V gene data show CDR1 as MGHRA and CDR2 as YSYEKL. The CDR3 has 16 amino acids. CDR3 region: CASSQGGFIVPDTQYF. Here the CDR3 DNA reads TGCGCCAGCAGCCAAGGAGGATTTATCGTCCCAGATACGCAGTATTTT.

This sequence joins TRBV29-1 and TRBJ2-5; D is undetermined. This CDR3 contains 12 residues. The germline V gene encodes CDR1 SQVTM and CDR2 ANQGSEA. Deletions cut 4 bases from V and 2 bases from J, with 8 bases between. The CDR3 is CSVGQAQETQYF. The CDR3 coding sequence is TGCAGCGTTGGTCAGGCTCAAGAGACCCAGTACTTC. Together with reference TRBV29-1 and TRBJ2-5, the CDR3 gives the full variable domain: SAVISQKPSRDICQRGTSLTIQCQVDSQVTMMFWYRQQPGQSLTLIATANQGSEATYESGFVIDKFPISRPNLTFSTLTVSNMSPEDSSIYLCSVGQAQETQYFGPGTRLLVL.

The chain joins TRBV14 to TRBJ1-1; D unclear. Trimming removed 1 base from V and 14 bases from J, with 11 bases in between. CDR1 is SGHDN and CDR2 is FVKESK in the germline V gene. The CDR3 has 11 residues. In nucleotides, the CDR3 is TGTGCCAGCAGCCAAGGGCGGGTCTTCTTCTTT. Its translation is CASSQGRVFFF.

Of note for this clone: Other DNA sequences in the same sample also yield this CDR3. CDR3 nucleotides: TGTGCCAGCAGGGGACTAGCGGGGGGGCCCGGGGAGCTGTTTTTT. It encodes CASRGLAGGPGELFF. The J gene is TRBJ2-2, the V gene TRBV2; 16 nucleotides align to TRBD2. Germline CDR1 SNHLY, CDR2 FYNNEI. The CDR3 extends over 15 amino acids. J lost 6 bases, V lost 6 bases, and 1 base had no gene match.

The rearrangement uses TRBV5-4 and TRBJ1-1, with 9 bases aligning to TRBD1. The CDR3 length is 16 residues. Trimming removed 4 bases from V and 2 bases from J; junction bases left unmatched: 9. Germline lookup yields CDR1 SGHNT and CDR2 YYREEE (reference sequence). The CDR3 DNA reads TGTGCCAGCAGCCCCGCCCCACAGGGGGCTAACACTGAAGCTTTCTTT. It translates to CASSPAPQGANTEAFF. Together with reference TRBV5-4 and TRBJ1-1, the CDR3 gives the full variable domain: ETGVTQSPTHLIKTRGQQVTLRCSSQSGHNTVSWYQQALGQGPQFIFQYYREEENGRGNFPPRFSGLQFPNYSSELNVNALELDDSALYLCASSPAPQGANTEAFFGQGTRLTVV.